This entry concerns a single T cell receptor (beta chain). The record originates from a study of T cell changes during pregnancy in multiple sclerosis. Here immunoSEQ multiplex PCR was the method, and the copy in TCRdb shows in-frame clones only, minus some. The profile shows approximately 85,000 clones, 85% to 95% of them singletons. Germline V gene sequence: CDR1 SGHNT, CDR2 YYREEE (reference sequence). With 1 base removed from V and 7 bases from J, the gap between germline ends came to 11 bases. CDR3 length equals 13 residues. The source was peripheral blood, collected in the third trimester of pregnancy. The chain has TRBV5-4 and TRBJ1-1, with D maybe TRBD1 (6 bases). The sequence was obtained from a female donor with multiple sclerosis, enrolled in a pregnancy study. The CDR3: CASSLNGGREAFF. CDR3 DNA sequence: TGTGCCAGCAGCTTGAACGGGGGGCGTGAAGCTTTCTTT.